The text below deals with one T cell receptor (beta chain). Allocation to cohorts depended on clinical history reported by the participants. This CDR3 comprises 13 residues. The V and J ends lost 6 bases and 0 bases respectively, with 7 bases between them. Germline CDR1 is ENHRY and CDR2 is SYGVKD. These data come from a study of blood T cell repertoires in COVID-19. The wider study: There were acute and convalescent COVID-19 samples, and they came from the United States, Italy and Spain. T cells, B-cell-depleted T cells, or PBMCs provided the cDNA or gDNA that served as material.

Authors' analysis steps: Estimated nucleated cell counts came from reference gene primer amplification. Using immunoSEQ multiplex PCR, the repertoire was profiled, and TCRdb retains in-frame clones only, with some absent. Clone size and V and J calls were adopted from that table, with D and trimming inferred from the DNA. The repertoire holds roughly 200,000 clones, with approximately 79% as singletons. Sequenced sample: PBMCs or T cells enriched from blood (not recorded which). This sequence originates from a woman aged 60 to 75 with acute COVID-19. This chain joins TRBV10-3 and TRBJ2-3, with TRBD2 as a possible D gene (5 bases). The CDR3 nucleotides are TGTGCCATCAGACTAGGAAGCACAGATACGCAGTATTTT. It translates to CAIRLGSTDTQYF.